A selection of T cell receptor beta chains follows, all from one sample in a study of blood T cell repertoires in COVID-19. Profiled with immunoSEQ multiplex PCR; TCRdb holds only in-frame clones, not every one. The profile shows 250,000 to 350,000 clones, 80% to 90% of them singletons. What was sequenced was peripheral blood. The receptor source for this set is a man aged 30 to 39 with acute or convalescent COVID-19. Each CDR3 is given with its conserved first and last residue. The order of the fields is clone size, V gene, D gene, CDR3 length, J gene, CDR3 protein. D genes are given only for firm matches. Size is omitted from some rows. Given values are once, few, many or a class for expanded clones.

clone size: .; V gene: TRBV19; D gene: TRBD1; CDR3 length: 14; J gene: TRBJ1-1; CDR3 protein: CASSPGQGRTEAFF
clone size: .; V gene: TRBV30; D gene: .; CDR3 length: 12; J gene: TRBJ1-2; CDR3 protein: CAWDRANYGYTF
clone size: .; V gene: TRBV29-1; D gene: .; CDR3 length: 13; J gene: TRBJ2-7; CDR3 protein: CSVEVQMPYEQYF
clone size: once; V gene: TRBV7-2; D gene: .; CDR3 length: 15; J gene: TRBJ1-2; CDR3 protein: CASSLLRQRRPGYTF
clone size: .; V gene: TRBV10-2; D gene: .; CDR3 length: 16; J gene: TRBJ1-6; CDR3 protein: CASRRTVEPGNSPLHF
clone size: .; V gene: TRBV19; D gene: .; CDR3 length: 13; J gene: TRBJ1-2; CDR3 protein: CASSITGRKGYTF
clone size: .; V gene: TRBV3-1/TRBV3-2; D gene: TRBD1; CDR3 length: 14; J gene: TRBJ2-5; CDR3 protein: CASSLRQGGETQYF
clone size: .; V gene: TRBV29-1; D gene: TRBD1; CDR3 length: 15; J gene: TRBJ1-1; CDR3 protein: CSASSRGQGRTEAFF
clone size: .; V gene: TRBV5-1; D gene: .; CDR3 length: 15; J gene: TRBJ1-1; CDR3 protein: CASSLDRAMNTEAFF
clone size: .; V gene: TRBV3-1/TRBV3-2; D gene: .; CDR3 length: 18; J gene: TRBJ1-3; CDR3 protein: CASSQRAGLRFSGNTIYF
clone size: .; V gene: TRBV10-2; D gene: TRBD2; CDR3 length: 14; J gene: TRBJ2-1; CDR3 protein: CASSEGRTSNEQFF
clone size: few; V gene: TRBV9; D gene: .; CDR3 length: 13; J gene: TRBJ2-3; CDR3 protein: CASSVGATDTQYF
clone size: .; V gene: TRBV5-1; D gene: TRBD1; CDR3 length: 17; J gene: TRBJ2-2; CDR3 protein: CASSLVGDRGRTGELFF
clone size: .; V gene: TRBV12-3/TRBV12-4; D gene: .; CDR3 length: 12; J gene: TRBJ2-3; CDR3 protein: CASRSAADTQYF
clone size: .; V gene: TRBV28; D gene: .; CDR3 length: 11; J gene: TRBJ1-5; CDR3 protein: CASSFSQPQHF
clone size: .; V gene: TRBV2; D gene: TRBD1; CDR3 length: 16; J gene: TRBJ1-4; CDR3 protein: CASSSGQGEPNEKLFF
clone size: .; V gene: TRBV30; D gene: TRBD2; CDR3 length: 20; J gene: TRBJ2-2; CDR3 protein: CAWSVRTSGSVVGNTGELFF
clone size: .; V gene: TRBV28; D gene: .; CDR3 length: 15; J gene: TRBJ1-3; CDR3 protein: CASSLPRGGGNTIYF
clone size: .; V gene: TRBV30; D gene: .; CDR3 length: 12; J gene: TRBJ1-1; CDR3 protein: CAWSVRRGEAFF
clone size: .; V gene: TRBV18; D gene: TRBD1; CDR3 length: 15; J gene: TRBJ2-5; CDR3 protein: CASSPPQGAGETQYF
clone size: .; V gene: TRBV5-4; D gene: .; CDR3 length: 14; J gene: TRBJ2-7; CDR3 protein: CASSSEGRNYEQYF
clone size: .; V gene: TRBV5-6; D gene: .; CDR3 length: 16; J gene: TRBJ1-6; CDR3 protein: CASSLIDGVRNSPLHF
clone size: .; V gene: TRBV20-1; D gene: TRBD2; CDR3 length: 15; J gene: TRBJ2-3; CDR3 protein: CSASLWRGKTDTQYF
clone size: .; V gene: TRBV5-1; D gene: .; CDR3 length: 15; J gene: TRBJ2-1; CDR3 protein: CASSLLAVSYNEQFF
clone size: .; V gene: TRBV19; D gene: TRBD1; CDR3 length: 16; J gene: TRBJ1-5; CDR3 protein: CASSFAGGDSNQPQHF
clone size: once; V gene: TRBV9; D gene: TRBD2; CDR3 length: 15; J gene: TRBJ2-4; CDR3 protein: CASSVRAGVKNIQYF
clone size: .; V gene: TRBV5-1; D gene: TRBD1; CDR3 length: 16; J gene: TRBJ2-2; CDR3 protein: CASSLTLDRGTGELFF
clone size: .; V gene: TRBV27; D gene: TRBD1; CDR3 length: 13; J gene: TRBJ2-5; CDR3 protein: CASSLSSGGSQYF
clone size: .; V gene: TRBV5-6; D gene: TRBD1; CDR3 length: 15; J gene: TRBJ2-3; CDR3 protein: CASSRRTGAQDTQYF
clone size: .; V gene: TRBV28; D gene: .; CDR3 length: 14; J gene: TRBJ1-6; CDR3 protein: CASMSGAYNSPLHF
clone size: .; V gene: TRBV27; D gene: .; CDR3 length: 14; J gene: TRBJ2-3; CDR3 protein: CASRTILGQDTQYF
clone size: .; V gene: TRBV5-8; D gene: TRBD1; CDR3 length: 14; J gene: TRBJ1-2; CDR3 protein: CASSLGQGVYGYTF
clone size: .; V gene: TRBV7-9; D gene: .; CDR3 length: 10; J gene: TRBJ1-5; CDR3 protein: CASHDQPQHF
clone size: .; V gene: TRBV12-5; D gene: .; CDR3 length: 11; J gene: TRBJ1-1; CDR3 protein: CASGAFGEAFF
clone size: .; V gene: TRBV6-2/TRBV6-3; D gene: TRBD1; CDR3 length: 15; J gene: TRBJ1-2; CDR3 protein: CASSWRTGKDYGYTF
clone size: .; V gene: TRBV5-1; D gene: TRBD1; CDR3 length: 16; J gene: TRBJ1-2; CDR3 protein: CASSLAAWTGQEGYTF
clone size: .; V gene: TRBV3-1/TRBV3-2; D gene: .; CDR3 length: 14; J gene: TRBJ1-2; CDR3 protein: CASRERGSNYGYTF
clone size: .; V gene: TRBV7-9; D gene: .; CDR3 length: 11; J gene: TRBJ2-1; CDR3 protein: CASSLAREQFF
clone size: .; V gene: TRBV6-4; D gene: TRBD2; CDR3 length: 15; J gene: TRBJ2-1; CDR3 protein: CASSRSGGVYNEQFF
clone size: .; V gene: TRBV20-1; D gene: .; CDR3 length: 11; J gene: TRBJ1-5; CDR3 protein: CSAAGNQPQHF
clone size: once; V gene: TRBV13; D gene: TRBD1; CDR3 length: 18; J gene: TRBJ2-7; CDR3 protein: CASSPLGMGTADHYEQYF
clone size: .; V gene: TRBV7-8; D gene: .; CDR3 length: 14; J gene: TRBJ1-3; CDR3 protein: CASSLGGAGNTIYF
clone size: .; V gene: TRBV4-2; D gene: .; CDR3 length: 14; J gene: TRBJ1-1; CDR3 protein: CASSHGGMNTEAFF
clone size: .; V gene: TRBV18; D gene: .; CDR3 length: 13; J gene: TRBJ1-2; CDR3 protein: CASSPDRNYGYTF
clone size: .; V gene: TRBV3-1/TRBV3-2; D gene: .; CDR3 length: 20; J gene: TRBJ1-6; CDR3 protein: CASSLQIGGQRSSYNSPLHF
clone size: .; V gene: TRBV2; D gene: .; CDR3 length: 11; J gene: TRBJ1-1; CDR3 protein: CASSAHREAFF
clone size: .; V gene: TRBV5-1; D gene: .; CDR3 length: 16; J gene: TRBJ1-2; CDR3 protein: CASSYLPGVIDYGYTF
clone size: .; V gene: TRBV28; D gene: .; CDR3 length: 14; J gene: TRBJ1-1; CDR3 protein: CASSFRHSNTEAFF
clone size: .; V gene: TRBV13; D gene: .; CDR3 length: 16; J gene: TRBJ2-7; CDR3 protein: CASSLAGARVHSEQYF